The 17 T cell receptor beta chains presented below share a single source sample, sequenced in a study of vaccination effects on CD4 cells after COVID-19. After expansion with viral peptide pools in the ViraFEST assay, antigen-specific CD4+ T cells were sequenced. Culture proceeded for approximately 10 days, and CD4+ T cells were then isolated. This person's SARS-CoV-2 infection, confirmed by PCR, occurred between March and December 2020. Their antigens are not known. TCRdb keeps only in-frame clones here, not all; method: immunoSEQ multiplex PCR. The sample holds 25,000 to 35,000 clones, 72% seen once. The input for sequencing was CD4+ T cells from PBMCs cultured with a peptide pool, taken before COVID-19 vaccination. These receptors originate from a human donor who had a prior SARS-CoV-2 infection.

V and J are TRBV18 and TRBJ1-2; a weak D match, TRBD1 (5 bases). V shed 3 bases and J shed 2 bases, with 7 bases lying between them. Per the germline V gene, CDR1 is KGHSH and CDR2 is LQKENI. There are 13 residues in the CDR3. The CDR3 sequence is CASSPPGNYGYTF. The DNA of the CDR3 is TGTGCCAGCTCACCTCCAGGGAACTATGGCTACACCTTC.

This clone was detected a few times. The chain joins TRBV30 to TRBJ1-5; no definite D call. The V and J ends lost 1 base and 3 bases respectively, with 7 bases between them. The V gene's germline CDR1 is GTSNPN and CDR2 SVGIG (reference sequence). This CDR3 is 13 amino acids long. The CDR3 region is CAWSDSINQPQHF. The DNA of the CDR3 is TGTGCCTGGAGTGATAGCATCAATCAGCCCCAGCATTTT. Drawing the rest from reference TRBV30 and TRBJ1-5, the complete variable domain is SQTIHQWPATLVQPVGSPLSLECTVEGTSNPNLYWYRQAAGRGLQLLFYSVGIGQISSEVPQNLSASRPQDRQFILSSKKLLLSDSGFYLCAWSDSINQPQHFGDGTRLSIL.

A single count supports this clone. The chain links TRBV28 to TRBJ1-2; TRBD1 matches 8 bases. This CDR3 is built from 13 residues. The V segment lost 8 bases and the J segment 6 bases; nucleotides outside the gene matches: 8. CDR1 and CDR2 (germline): MDHEN, SYDVKM. Here the CDR3 DNA reads TGTGCCAGCCGCTCCGGGACAGGTAATGGCTACACCTTC. Its protein is CASRSGTGNGYTF.

The CDR3, as DNA: TGTGCCAGCAGCCCTCCCGGATCCAGGGAGGGTGAGCAGTTCTTC. The encoded protein is CASSPPGSREGEQFF. The chain has TRBV21-1 and TRBJ2-1; TRBD2 reflects the table's D call only, with no check against the DNA. TRBV21-1 is an annotated pseudogene. This CDR3 has 15 residues.

V and J are TRBV7-2 and TRBJ2-5; D unclear. There are 13 residues in the CDR3. V gave up 4 bases and J gave up 0 bases, with 6 bases separating them. Germline CDR1 and CDR2: SGHTA and FQGNSA. The CDR3 here is CASSSLYQETQYF. CDR3 coding DNA: TGTGCCAGCAGCTCCCTGTACCAAGAGACCCAGTACTTC.

The gene calls are TRBV30 and TRBJ1-4; D may be TRBD1 (5 bases). Germline CDR1 reads GTSNPN; CDR2 reads SVGIG (reference sequence). The CDR3 is 14 residues long. V was cut by 1 base and J by 4 bases, with 10 bases left in between. As DNA, the CDR3 is TGTGCCTGGAGTGCATGGGACGGTAATGAAAAACTGTTTTTT. Its translation is CAWSAWDGNEKLFF.

The chain has TRBV2 and TRBJ2-7; unclear D gene. The CDR3 loop spans 12 amino acids. The germline V gene has CDR1 SNHLY and CDR2 FYNNEI. The germline V and J ends were trimmed by 6 bases and 3 bases, with 9 bases remaining between them. CDR3 amino acids: CASSNQGYEQYF. In DNA form, the CDR3 reads TGTGCCAGCAGCAACCAAGGCTACGAGCAGTACTTC.

This rearrangement joins TRBV7-9 to TRBJ1-4, with D hard to call. The germline CDR1 and CDR2 sequences are SEHNR and FQNEAQ (reference sequence). The V and J ends lost 4 bases and 10 bases respectively, with 10 bases between them. CDR3 length equals 12 residues. The CDR3 loop reads CASSSGERKLFF. The DNA of the CDR3 is TGTGCCAGCAGCTCGGGAGAACGAAAACTGTTTTTT.

The J gene is TRBJ2-1, the V gene TRBV6-6; TRBD2 agrees at 8 bases. The CDR3 runs 19 residues. Germline V gives CDR1 MNHNY, CDR2 SVGAGI (reference sequence). J lost 4 bases, V lost 5 bases, and 19 bases had no gene match. The CDR3 protein is CASSPRGARAGGKYNEQFF. The CDR3 DNA reads TGTGCCAGCAGTCCCCGGGGGGCGCGGGCGGGGGGAAAATACAATGAGCAGTTCTTC.

V gene TRBV7-9 combines with J gene TRBJ2-7; TRBD2 agrees at 14 bases. Germline V CDR1 and CDR2: SEHNR, FQNEAQ (reference sequence). V lost 1 base to trimming and J lost 4 bases; unmatched junction nucleotides: 3. The CDR3 length is 16 residues. As DNA, the CDR3 is TGTGCCAGCAGCTTAGGACTAGCGGGAGGGCAATACGAGCAGTACTTC. It specifies CASSLGLAGGQYEQYF.

CDR3 nucleotide sequence: TGTGCCAGCAGCCCTATAGGGACGGCGTCCTACAATGAGCAGTTCTTC. It yields the protein CASSPIGTASYNEQFF. This sequence joins TRBV7-3 and TRBJ2-1; D might be TRBD1 or TRBD2, each matching 5 bases. V was trimmed by 5 bases and J by 1 base, leaving 15 bases between them. Per germline, CDR1 SGHTA and CDR2 FQGTGA. The CDR3 consists of 16 residues.

The chain uses TRBV7-3 and TRBJ2-3; D possibly corresponds to TRBD1 (5 bases). Germline CDR1 SGHTA, CDR2 FQGTGA. The V gene lost 5 bases and the J gene lost 7 bases, with 13 bases spanning the gap. This CDR3 comprises 13 residues. In DNA, the CDR3 is TGTGCCAGCAGCCCCCCTGGACACTATACGCAGTATTTT. Residues: CASSPPGHYTQYF.

The chain uses TRBV5-4 and TRBJ2-7; D may correspond to TRBD1 or TRBD2 (5 bases each). CDR1 and CDR2 from the germline V gene are SGHNT and YYREEE (reference sequence). Trimming shortened V by 4 bases and J by 5 bases, and 10 bases separated the two germline ends. This CDR3 comprises 12 residues. CDR3 loop: CASSTGTDEQYF. The CDR3 DNA is TGTGCCAGCAGCACCGGGACCGACGAGCAGTACTTC.

The J gene is TRBJ2-5, the V gene TRBV2; a weak D match, TRBD1 (6 bases). CDR3 length: 11 amino acids. Trimming cost V 10 bases and J 5 bases, with 11 bases left between them. Germline CDR1 and CDR2: SNHLY and FYNNEI. CDR3 loop: CATQQGETQYF. CDR3 sequence (DNA): TGTGCCACCCAACAGGGCGAGACCCAGTACTTC.

A single count supports this clone. The gene calls are TRBV7-8 and TRBJ2-5; 7 bases match TRBD2. V was clipped by 2 bases and J by 7 bases; unmatched bases: 7. This CDR3 has 14 residues. The germline V gene has CDR1 SGHVS and CDR2 FQNEAQ. In DNA form, the CDR3 reads TGTGCCAGCAGCTTAAAAGCGGGAAGCGGGACCCAGTACTTC. Protein product: CASSLKAGSGTQYF. Using reference TRBV7-8 and TRBJ2-5 for the parts outside the CDR3, the full variable domain is GAGVSQSPRYKVAKRGQDVALRCDPISGHVSLFWYQQALGQGPEFLTYFQNEAQLDKSGLPSDRFFAERPEGSVSTLKIQRTQQEDSAVYLCASSLKAGSGTQYFGPGTRLLVL.

This clone was counted only a few times. The chain links TRBV7-2 to TRBJ2-1, with D perhaps matching TRBD2 (6 bases). Between the trimmed V and J ends, which lost 5 bases and 10 bases, there was a span of 18 bases. Germline CDR1 reads SGHTA; CDR2 reads FQGNSA. The CDR3 extends over 14 amino acids. The CDR3 bases are TGTGCCAGCAGCGAGAAGCGAAGTGGGGGGGAGCAGTTCTTC. Encoded protein: CASSEKRSGGEQFF.

The rearrangement links TRBV3-1 (or the pseudogene TRBV3-2) to TRBJ2-1; TRBD1 agrees at 10 bases. With 2 bases clipped from V and 7 bases from J, the junction kept 5 bases outside the gene matches. This CDR3 is built from 15 residues. The germline CDR1 and CDR2 sequences are LGHDT and YNNKEL (reference sequence). The chain's CDR3 is CASSQWDRGANEQFF. The DNA for the CDR3 is TGTGCCAGCAGCCAATGGGACAGGGGTGCGAATGAGCAGTTCTTC.